Below, 9 T cell receptor beta chains from the same sample are listed, as sequenced in a study of chemoradiotherapy in HPV16-positive cancers (dated by TCRdb to the early 2020s). The receptor library was made with the immunoSEQ multiplex PCR assay. TCRdb carries this immuneACCESS record with in-frame sequences only. Its versions omit some clonotypes, under half of them owing to an unresolved V gene in the studies checked, with the rest unexplained. The sample table lists approximately 23,000 clones, around 94% of them with a count of one. The ten top clones hold 20% to 25% of the sample. The sequenced sample was blood, obtained from a patient who underwent chemoradiotherapy. The origin of the receptors is a human donor with HPV-associated anogenital cancer.

The chain joins TRBV19 to TRBJ1-5; no clear D gene. Germline loops: CDR1 LNHDA, CDR2 SQIVND (reference sequence). The CDR3 length is 14 residues. V lost 3 bases and J 6 bases, leaving 12 bases between the germline ends. CDR3 coding DNA: TGTGCCAGTAGTATCCAGGTTTACGGTCAGCCCCAGCATTTT. It specifies CASSIQVYGQPQHF.

The chain uses TRBV6-5 and TRBJ1-5; TRBD1 is a possible D gene (6 bases). Germline CDR1 MNHEY, CDR2 SVGAGI. The CDR3 runs to 15 residues. V lost 2 bases and J 0 bases, leaving 8 bases between the germline ends. The CDR3 DNA sequence: TGTGCCAGCAGTTACGACAGGTATAGCAATCAGCCCCAGCATTTT. It yields the protein CASSYDRYSNQPQHF.

The chain carries TRBV9 and TRBJ1-3; possibly TRBD1 for D (5 bases). The CDR3 is made up of 16 amino acids. Germline CDR1 is SGDLS and CDR2 is YYNGEE. V was shortened by 5 bases and J by 0 bases, with 15 bases between the two germline ends. CDR3 bases: TGTGCCAGCAGGGCCGGGACGGGAAGCTCTGGAAACACCATATATTTT. This codes for CASRAGTGSSGNTIYF.

The J gene is TRBJ2-2, the V gene TRBV5-8, with 8 bases matching TRBD1. The CDR3 is 17 residues long. CDR1 is SGHTS and CDR2 is YDEGEE in the germline V gene. V dropped 0 bases and J dropped 6; count of bases not matched to a gene: 10. The CDR3 is CASSLAGQGFFAGELFF. CDR3 nucleotide sequence: TGTGCCAGCAGCTTGGCAGGACAGGGTTTTTTCGCCGGGGAGCTGTTTTTT.

The gene calls are TRBV11-2 and TRBJ2-2; 8 positions match TRBD2. Germline V CDR1 and CDR2: SGHAT, FQNNGV. V lost 4 bases, J lost 4 bases, and 8 bases stayed unmatched. The CDR3 runs to 16 residues. CDR3 sequence reads: CASSYPLGGGTGELFF. The CDR3 DNA follows: TGTGCCAGCAGCTATCCCCTCGGGGGGGGCACCGGGGAGCTGTTTTTT.

The gene calls are TRBV30 and TRBJ1-6; no clear D gene. The CDR3 consists of 13 residues. In germline, CDR1 is GTSNPN, CDR2 SVGIG (reference sequence). V was trimmed by 8 bases and J by 7 bases, leaving 15 bases between them. The CDR3 bases are TGTGCCGCGGGCCAGGTAGACAATTCACCCCTCCACTTT. Translation: CAAGQVDNSPLHF.

The rearrangement joins TRBV4-2 to TRBJ2-1, with 10 bases fitting TRBD2. The V gene's germline CDR1 is LGHNA and CDR2 YNFKEQ. J gave up 7 bases and V 3 bases, and 12 bases lay outside the gene matches. This CDR3 is 17 amino acids long. The CDR3 region is CASSQNHGASGGNEQFF. The DNA for the CDR3 is TGTGCCAGCAGCCAGAACCATGGAGCTAGCGGGGGAAATGAGCAGTTCTTC.

The CDR3 DNA reads TGTGCCAGCAGTCTAGGACAGGGAGATACGCAGTATTTT. Encoded protein: CASSLGQGDTQYF. This rearrangement joins TRBV2 to TRBJ2-3, with 8 positions matching TRBD1. Germline V gene sequence: CDR1 SNHLY, CDR2 FYNNEI. The CDR3 spans 13 residues. The junction had 3 bases not matched to a gene; V was cut back by 5 bases and J by 5 bases. The variable domain in full, with the rest retrieved from reference TRBV2 and TRBJ2-3, is EPEVTQTPSHQVTQMGQEVILRCVPISNHLYFYWYRQILGQKVEFLVSFYNNEISEKSEIFDDQFSVERPDGSNFTLKIRSTKLEDSAMYFCASSLGQGDTQYFGPGTRLTVL.

The chain carries TRBV18 and TRBJ2-3; D unresolved. Trimming left V 2 bases short and J 0 bases short, with 3 bases between. The CDR3 is made up of 13 amino acids. CDR1 KGHSH and CDR2 LQKENI come from the germline V gene. The CDR3 loop reads CASSPASTDTQYF. For the CDR3, the DNA is TGTGCCAGCTCACCAGCCAGCACAGATACGCAGTATTTT.